This TCR beta chain was retrieved from a study of shared T cell receptors in the human thymus. Sequencing was performed with immunoSEQ multiplex PCR; in TCRdb, only in-frame clones are kept and a portion is missing. The sample yields 700,000 to 750,000 clones, 80% to 90% seen once. There are 16 residues in the CDR3. Trimming cost V 0 bases and J 8 bases; bases outside gene matches: 5. Per germline, CDR1 SGDLS and CDR2 YYNGEE. The sample was also linked to a second study, of human thymus T cells. That source notes: Immunologically healthy infants in Finland undergoing congenital heart defect surgery were the donors.

The source material was thymocytes. The gene calls are TRBV9 and TRBJ1-6, with 10 bases lining up with TRBD1. The TCR sequence derives from a girl less than two years old with a congenital heart defect. CDR3 sequence: CASSVGPTGGDSPLHF. In DNA form, the CDR3 reads TGTGCCAGCAGCGTAGGGCCGACAGGGGGCGATTCACCCCTCCACTTT.